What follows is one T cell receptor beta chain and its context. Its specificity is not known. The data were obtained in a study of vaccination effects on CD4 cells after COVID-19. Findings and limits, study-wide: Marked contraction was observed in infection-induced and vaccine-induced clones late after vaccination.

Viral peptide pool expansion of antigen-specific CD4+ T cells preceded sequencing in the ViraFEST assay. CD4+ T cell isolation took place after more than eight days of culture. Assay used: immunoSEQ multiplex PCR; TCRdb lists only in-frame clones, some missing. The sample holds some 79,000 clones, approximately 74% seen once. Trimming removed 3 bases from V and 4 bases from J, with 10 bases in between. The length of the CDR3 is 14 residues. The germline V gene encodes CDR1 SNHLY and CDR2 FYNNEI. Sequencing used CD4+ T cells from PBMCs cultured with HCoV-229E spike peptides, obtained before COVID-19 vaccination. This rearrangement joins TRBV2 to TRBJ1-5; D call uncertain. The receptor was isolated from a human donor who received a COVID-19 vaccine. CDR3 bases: TGTGCCAGCAGTGACCTCCAGGCGAATCAGCCCCAGCATTTT. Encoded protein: CASSDLQANQPQHF.